The 19 T cell receptor beta chains in this list originate from one sample, sequenced in a study of somatic mutations in cytotoxic T cells in rheumatoid arthritis (TCRdb year 2017). The method behind the library was the immunoSEQ multiplex PCR assay. This is the immuneACCESS table as TCRdb keeps it, with only in-frame sequences that have V and J called. A part of the clones is gone; compared with another copy, unresolved V genes explain less than half, and the rest is unexplained. For this sample there are around 16,000 clones; 75% to 80% appear just once. Jointly, the top ten make up 15% to 20% of the sample. The sample consisted of CD8+ T cells sorted from blood. These receptors all stem from an adult with rheumatoid arthritis.

The J gene is TRBJ2-7, the V gene TRBV29-1; D uncertain. Germline V gives CDR1 SQVTM, CDR2 ANQGSEA. This CDR3 has 13 residues. Trimming removed 5 bases at V and 6 bases at J, with 17 bases between. The chain's CDR3 is CSVCWSTLGEQYF. For the CDR3, the DNA is TGCAGCGTTTGCTGGTCTACCCTCGGCGAGCAGTACTTC.

The chain links TRBV25-1 to TRBJ1-1; D not resolved. V was trimmed by 4 bases and J by 5 bases, leaving 5 bases between them. The CDR3 runs 11 residues. Germline loops: CDR1 MGHDK, CDR2 SYGVNS. The CDR3 protein is CASSGPTEAFF. CDR3 nucleotides: TGTGCCAGCAGTGGACCGACTGAAGCTTTCTTT.

The V call is TRBV10-3, the J call TRBJ1-2, with D maybe TRBD1 (5 bases). Trimming removed 6 bases from V and 4 bases from J, with 21 bases in between. CDR1 and CDR2 from the germline V gene are ENHRY and SYGVKD. This CDR3 has 16 residues. For the CDR3, the DNA is TGTGCCATCAGGGGATTCGGGGTTAGAGGGGTCTATGGCTACACCTTC. It yields the protein CAIRGFGVRGVYGYTF.

The chain is built from TRBV4-2 and TRBJ1-5, with D possibly being TRBD1 (5 bases). Trimming left V 0 bases short and J 3 bases short, with 15 bases between. Germline V CDR1 and CDR2: LGHNA, YNFKEQ. CDR3 length: 17 residues. The CDR3 protein is CASSQDLRSGPNQPQHF. For the CDR3, the DNA is TGTGCCAGCAGCCAAGATTTGAGGTCGGGACCCAATCAGCCCCAGCATTTT.

The chain employs TRBV7-6 and TRBJ2-7, with TRBD2 identical over 11 bases. CDR1 and CDR2 from the germline V gene are SGHVS and FNYEAQ. The trim removed 2 bases at V and 5 bases at J, leaving 5 bases unmatched. This CDR3 region has 15 residues. The CDR3 loop is CASSLSPGLADEQYF. As DNA, the CDR3 is TGTGCCAGCAGCTTAAGCCCGGGACTAGCGGACGAGCAGTACTTC.

The chain combines TRBV27 with TRBJ2-3; no firm D call. V was shortened by 5 bases and J by 0 bases, with 3 bases between the two germline ends. The germline V gene has CDR1 MNHEY and CDR2 SMNVEV (reference sequence). CDR3 length equals 12 residues. CDR3 residues: CASSASTDTQYF. As DNA, the CDR3 is TGTGCCAGCAGTGCGAGCACAGATACGCAGTATTTT.

The chain combines TRBV7-2 with TRBJ2-5; 7 nucleotides line up with TRBD2. V trimming: 2 bases; J trimming: 1 base; junction bases outside the gene matches: 4. Germline lookup yields CDR1 SGHTA and CDR2 FQGNSA. The CDR3 loop spans 15 amino acids. The CDR3 DNA is TGTGCCAGCAGCTTAACTAGCGCCTTCCAAGAGACCCAGTACTTC. Translating it yields CASSLTSAFQETQYF.

The chain combines TRBV14 with TRBJ1-1, with D tentatively TRBD1 (5 bases). V shed 5 bases and J shed 0 bases, with 10 bases lying between them. CDR1 is SGHDN, CDR2 FVKESK, per germline. CDR3 size: 14 residues. The CDR3: CASSLGLMNTEAFF. Written as DNA, the CDR3 is TGTGCCAGCAGCTTGGGACTGATGAACACTGAAGCTTTCTTT.

The rearrangement links TRBV28 to TRBJ1-1; no clear D. V was cut by 3 bases and J by 0 bases, with 14 bases left in between. This CDR3 spans 16 amino acids. CDR1 is MDHEN, CDR2 SYDVKM, per germline. The CDR3 DNA reads as TGTGCCAGCAGTTTGATCAAGGAGGAACTGAACACTGAAGCTTTCTTT. The encoded protein is CASSLIKEELNTEAFF.

The chain links TRBV2 to TRBJ1-3; D unclear. Germline loops: CDR1 SNHLY, CDR2 FYNNEI. The ends were cut back, 1 base at V and 4 bases at J, with 11 bases in the middle. The CDR3 has 15 amino acids. CDR3 protein: CASSEEETGGNTIYF. In nucleotides, the CDR3 is TGTGCCAGCAGTGAAGAGGAGACGGGGGGAAACACCATATATTTT.

The rearrangement uses TRBV18 and TRBJ2-7, with TRBD1 identical over 8 bases. The CDR3 consists of 15 residues. The V and J ends lost 6 bases and 2 bases, in that order; junction bases with no gene match: 9. The germline CDR1 and CDR2 sequences are KGHSH and LQKENI. The CDR3 reads CASSLGQGITYEQYF. The CDR3 nucleotides read TGTGCCAGCTCCCTCGGACAGGGCATTACCTACGAGCAGTACTTC. Combining the CDR3 with reference TRBV18 and TRBJ2-7 gives the whole variable domain NAGVMQNPRHLVRRRGQEARLRCSPMKGHSHVYWYRQLPEEGLKFMVYLQKENIIDESGMPKERFSAEFPKEGPSILRIQQVVRGDSAAYFCASSLGQGITYEQYFGPGTRLTVT.

J is TRBJ2-5 and V is TRBV21-1; TRBD1 is the table's D call, not checked against the DNA. TRBV21-1 is a listed pseudogene. This CDR3 region has 16 residues. The CDR3 spells CASSKFTGQGRETQYF. CDR3 DNA sequence: TGTGCCAGCAGCAAGTTCACCGGACAGGGCAGAGAGACCCAGTACTTC.

About this clone itself: This sample includes further DNA sequences coding for the same CDR3. This chain links TRBV9 with TRBJ2-7, with D unclear. Germline loops: CDR1 SGDLS, CDR2 YYNGEE. This CDR3 is built from 14 residues. The V gene lost 0 bases and the J gene lost 0 bases, with 7 bases spanning the gap. This chain's CDR3 is CASSVEASSYEQYF. The CDR3 bases are TGTGCCAGCAGCGTAGAGGCCTCCTCCTACGAGCAGTACTTC. Full variable domain (outside the CDR3, taken from reference TRBV9 and TRBJ2-7): DSGVTQTPKHLITATGQRVTLRCSPRSGDLSVYWYQQSLDQGLQFLIQYYNGEERAKGNILERFSAQQFPDLHSELNLSSLELGDSALYFCASSVEASSYEQYFGPGTRLTVT.

V is TRBV7-7 and J is TRBJ2-7; TRBD1 matches at 12 bases. The V gene's germline CDR1 is SSHAT and CDR2 FNYEAQ (reference sequence). With 5 bases clipped from V and 6 bases from J, the junction kept 5 bases outside the gene matches. This CDR3 region has 14 residues. The CDR3 sequence is CASSPGTGGGEQYF. For the CDR3, the DNA is TGTGCCAGCAGCCCAGGGACAGGGGGCGGCGAGCAGTACTTC. Full variable domain (rest looked up from reference TRBV7-7 and TRBJ2-7): GAGVSQSPRYKVTKRGQDVTLRCDPISSHATLYWYQQALGQGPEFLTYFNYEAQPDKSGLPSDRFSAERPEGSISTLTIQRTEQRDSAMYRCASSPGTGGGEQYFGPGTRLTVT.

This clone showed up just a few times. This chain uses TRBV9 with TRBJ1-2, with D perhaps TRBD1 (5 bases). The CDR3 is 13 residues long. V was shortened by 4 bases and J by 4 bases, with 11 bases between the two germline ends. From germline, CDR1 is SGDLS and CDR2 YYNGEE. The CDR3 coding sequence is TGTGCCAGCAGCCTGGGGCCCCTCTATGGCTACACCTTC. Translated: CASSLGPLYGYTF.

The chain employs TRBV6-1 and TRBJ2-3; TRBD1 aligns across 7 bases. Per the germline V gene, CDR1 is MNHNS and CDR2 is SASEGT. V was clipped by 0 bases and J by 4 bases; unmatched bases: 4. The CDR3 is made up of 15 amino acids. Here the CDR3 reads CASSEALQGADTQYF. The CDR3 bases are TGTGCCAGCAGTGAAGCGCTTCAGGGGGCAGATACGCAGTATTTT.

The V call is TRBV27, the J call TRBJ1-1; 7 bases agree with TRBD1. The CDR3 has 14 amino acids. J lost 0 bases, V lost 6 bases, and 4 bases had no gene match. Germline loops: CDR1 MNHEY, CDR2 SMNVEV (reference sequence). The CDR3 region is CASRLGQVNTEAFF. In DNA, the CDR3 is TGTGCCAGCAGGCTTGGACAGGTGAACACTGAAGCTTTCTTT.

This chain connects TRBV4-1 to TRBJ2-3, with a tentative D call TRBD1 (6 bases). CDR3 length equals 16 residues. Per germline, CDR1 MGHRA and CDR2 YSYEKL. Trimming took 4 bases from V and 2 from J, leaving 16 bases between them. For the CDR3, the DNA is TGCGCCAGCAGCCCTCTGGGGGCCGCGCTCACAGATACGCAGTATTTT. Residues: CASSPLGAALTDTQYF.

This clone appeared a single time. The J gene is TRBJ1-1, the V gene TRBV19; D is unresolved. Germline V lookup: CDR1 LNHDA, CDR2 SQIVND (reference sequence). The V end was cut by 3 bases, the J end by 4 bases, with 6 bases between. The CDR3 spans 12 residues. The CDR3 loop reads CASSMGSTEAFF. Written as DNA, the CDR3 is TGTGCCAGTAGTATGGGGTCCACTGAAGCTTTCTTT.